The clone carrying this T cell receptor beta chain was seen ten or more times. What it binds is not known. TCRdb re-called the PCR reads with MiXCR, one entry per CDR3 protein. In the table there are under 800,000 distinct CDR3 sequences, 25% of which are singletons. This sample is drawn from a study of molecular identifiers for immune sequencing clone quantification. In the study overall: Replicate RNA came from about 20,000 or 100,000 naive CD8 cells and was split five ways, and four parts were sequenced. The study's findings and limits: A single cell's spiked Jurkat TCR RNA was reportedly detectable among 900,000 to 1,000,000 naive cells. Under 1% of molecules in naive cells, but over 98% of effector molecules, belonged to clones above 20 RNA copies.

The CDR3 is 16 amino acids. Trimming left V 5 bases short and J 0 bases short, with 17 bases between. Germline assignment: CDR1 SEHNR and CDR2 FQNEAQ (reference sequence). Sample: naive CD8+ T cells from blood, with Jurkat cell RNA spiked in. Subset in this sample: FACS-sorted CD8+CD4-CCR7+CD45RA+ naive T cells. This receptor was identified in a human donor in good health. Some libraries in this study had Jurkat cell RNA spiked in. The J gene is TRBJ2-7, the V gene TRBV7-9, with D hard to call. CDR3 amino acids: CASSGRDATSSYEQYF. The DNA of the CDR3 is TGTGCCAGCAGCGGCCGCGATGCGACGAGCTCCTACGAGCAGTACTTC.